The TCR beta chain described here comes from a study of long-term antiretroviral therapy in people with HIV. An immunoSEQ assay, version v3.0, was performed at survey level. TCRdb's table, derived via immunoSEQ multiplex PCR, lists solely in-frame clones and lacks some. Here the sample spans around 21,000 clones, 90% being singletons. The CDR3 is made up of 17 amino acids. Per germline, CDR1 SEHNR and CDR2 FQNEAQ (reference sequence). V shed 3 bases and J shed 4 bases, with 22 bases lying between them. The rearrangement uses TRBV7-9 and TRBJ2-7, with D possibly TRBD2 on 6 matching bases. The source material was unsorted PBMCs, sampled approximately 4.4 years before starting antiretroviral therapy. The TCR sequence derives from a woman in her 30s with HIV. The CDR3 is CASSLNSGGWGEYEQYF. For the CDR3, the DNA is TGTGCCAGCAGCTTGAACTCCGGGGGATGGGGTGAATACGAGCAGTACTTC.